The 31 T cell receptor beta chains presented below share a single source sample, sequenced in a study of blood T cell repertoires in COVID-19. Generated by immunoSEQ multiplex PCR, the TCRdb table keeps only in-frame clones and is missing some. The repertoire holds around 120,000 clones, approximately 80% seen once, with 20% to 25% in the top ten. The sequencing input was peripheral blood. The origin of the receptors is a man aged 65 to 85 with active or convalescent COVID-19.

This clone was counted a single time. This rearrangement joins TRBV5-4 to TRBJ2-1; possible D gene TRBD1, 6 bases. Germline values: CDR1 SGHNT, CDR2 YYREEE (reference sequence). The CDR3 totals 16 residues. V gave up 3 bases and J gave up 1 base, with 14 bases separating them. This chain's CDR3 is CASSWSRDISYNEQFF. Written as DNA, the CDR3 is TGTGCCAGCAGCTGGAGCCGGGACATATCCTACAATGAGCAGTTCTTC. Full variable domain (outside the CDR3, taken from reference TRBV5-4 and TRBJ2-1): ETGVTQSPTHLIKTRGQQVTLRCSSQSGHNTVSWYQQALGQGPQFIFQYYREEENGRGNFPPRFSGLQFPNYSSELNVNALELDDSALYLCASSWSRDISYNEQFFGPGTRLTVL.

In regard to this clone: The same CDR3 can be traced to other DNA sequences in this sample. This rearrangement joins TRBV18 to TRBJ2-6; D is unresolved. Trimming cost V 3 bases and J 1 base, with 7 bases left between them. This CDR3 is 15 amino acids long. Germline V CDR1 and CDR2: KGHSH, LQKENI. Here the CDR3 DNA reads TGTGCCAGCTCACCCGCCAGGTCTGGGGCCAACGTCCTGACTTTC. This encodes CASSPARSGANVLTF.

The chain links TRBV30 to TRBJ1-2, with no clear D. CDR3 length: 14 residues. V lost 3 bases, J lost 0 bases, and 11 bases lay in between. Germline CDR1 is GTSNPN and CDR2 is SVGIG (reference sequence). The CDR3 DNA follows: TGTGCCTGGAGCGGTGCAGACTCTAACTATGGCTACACCTTC. It encodes CAWSGADSNYGYTF.

As DNA, the CDR3 is TGTGCCAGCAGTGATAACAGGCACAATGAAAAACTGTTTTTT. Translation gives CASSDNRHNEKLFF. This chain joins TRBV6-1 and TRBJ1-4; D might be TRBD1 (5 bases). V dropped 3 bases and J dropped 5 bases, with 10 bases sitting between them. The CDR3 is 14 amino acids. The V gene's germline CDR1 is MNHNS and CDR2 SASEGT.

This sequence joins TRBV2 and TRBJ1-3; D might be TRBD1 (5 bases). CDR1 SNHLY and CDR2 FYNNEI come from the germline V gene. V lost 8 bases to trimming and J lost 1 base, with 12 bases between them. This CDR3 comprises 14 residues. The CDR3 nucleotides read TGTGCCAGCGAACGAGACAGTTCTGGAAACACCATATATTTT. This codes for CASERDSSGNTIYF.

This clone was recorded a few times. The CDR3 is CASSLRQGYGYTF. The CDR3 nucleotides read TGCGCCAGCAGCTTGCGGCAGGGCTATGGCTACACCTTC. The J gene is TRBJ1-2, the V gene TRBV4-1, with D perhaps TRBD1 (5 bases). CDR1 MGHRA and CDR2 YSYEKL come from the germline V gene. The CDR3 loop spans 13 amino acids. V was pared by 5 bases and J by 4 bases, with 11 bases between.

V usage is TRBV27 and J usage is TRBJ2-3, with 7 bases aligning to TRBD1. Germline V gene sequence: CDR1 MNHEY, CDR2 SMNVEV (reference sequence). This CDR3 is built from 15 residues. The junction had 9 bases not matched to a gene; V was cut back by 7 bases and J by 2 bases. The CDR3 reads CASIRTGRATDTQYF. The CDR3 nucleotides are TGTGCCAGCATTAGGACAGGAAGAGCCACAGATACGCAGTATTTT.

This chain links TRBV7-2 with TRBJ1-2, with 10 bases aligning to TRBD1. Germline V gene data show CDR1 as SGHTA and CDR2 as FQGNSA. This CDR3 is 15 amino acids long. V lost 1 base, J lost 8 bases, and 7 bases stayed unmatched. For the CDR3, the DNA is TGTGCCAGCAGCTTAGGTCCGGGACAGGGGAACGGCTACACCTTC. This gives the protein CASSLGPGQGNGYTF.

The rearrangement uses TRBV2 and TRBJ1-1, with a possible D match to TRBD1 (6 bases). Trimming cost V 6 bases and J 0 bases, with 11 bases left between them. The germline V gene has CDR1 SNHLY and CDR2 FYNNEI. This CDR3 has 14 residues. CDR3 in amino acids: CASSKQGMNTEAFF. CDR3 nucleotide sequence: TGTGCCAGCAGCAAACAGGGCATGAACACTGAAGCTTTCTTT.

The genes are TRBV2 and TRBJ1-3; D uncertain. The CDR3 runs to 12 residues. CDR1 SNHLY and CDR2 FYNNEI come from the germline V gene. V was cut by 8 bases and J by 1 base, with 6 bases left in between. CDR3: CASAVSGNTIYF. CDR3 DNA: TGTGCCAGCGCGGTATCTGGAAACACCATATATTTT.

This rearrangement joins TRBV12-5 to TRBJ2-5; weak D call: TRBD1 (6 bases). This CDR3 comprises 13 residues. V was shortened by 6 bases and J by 0 bases, with 8 bases between the two germline ends. From germline, CDR1 is LGHNT and CDR2 FRNRAP. The CDR3 loop is CASGRTDQETQYF. CDR3 sequence (DNA): TGTGCTAGTGGACGGACAGACCAAGAGACCCAGTACTTC.

DNA of the CDR3: TGTGCCAGCAGCTTGGGCAGTACGAGGACTGAAGCTTTCTTT. It yields the protein CASSLGSTRTEAFF. The chain couples TRBV5-5 to TRBJ1-1; D not resolved. Trimming took off 0 bases at V and 5 bases at J, with 11 bases between the two ends. The CDR3 spans 14 residues. CDR1 is SGHKS and CDR2 is YYEKEE in the germline V gene (reference sequence).

This chain uses TRBV19 with TRBJ1-4; no clear D gene. Germline lookup yields CDR1 LNHDA and CDR2 SQIVND (reference sequence). The CDR3 extends over 15 amino acids. The V end lost 5 bases, the J end lost 4 bases, and 14 bases lay between the germline ends. The CDR3 loop reads CASSGTGVVNEKLFF. Written as DNA, the CDR3 is TGTGCCAGTAGTGGCACCGGGGTTGTTAATGAAAAACTGTTTTTT.

The chain has TRBV19 and TRBJ2-3; 10 bases map to TRBD2. Per the germline V gene, CDR1 is LNHDA and CDR2 is SQIVND (reference sequence). V lost 2 bases, J lost 4 bases, and 9 bases stayed unmatched. The CDR3 is made up of 17 amino acids. The CDR3 sequence is CASSISYSGRGADTQYF. CDR3 in DNA: TGTGCCAGTAGTATATCTTACAGCGGGAGGGGCGCAGATACGCAGTATTTT.

This clone was detected a few times. The chain links TRBV5-6 to TRBJ1-1; 8 positions agree with TRBD1. The V gene end was trimmed by 3 bases and the J gene end by 1 base; junction bases not matched to a gene: 5. The germline CDR1 and CDR2 sequences are SGHDT and YYEEEE. This CDR3 contains 15 residues. CDR3: CASSSSGQGNTEAFF. For the CDR3, the DNA is TGTGCCAGCAGCTCCTCCGGACAGGGGAACACTGAAGCTTTCTTT. The full variable domain, completed using reference TRBV5-6 and TRBJ1-1, is DAGVTQSPTHLIKTRGQQVTLRCSPKSGHDTVSWYQQALGQGPQFIFQYYEEEERQRGNFPDRFSGHQFPNYSSELNVNALLLGDSALYLCASSSSGQGNTEAFFGQGTRLTVV.

The V call is TRBV10-1, the J call TRBJ2-7; 9 positions agree with TRBD2. The germline V gene encodes CDR1 WNHNN and CDR2 SYGVQD (reference sequence). V shed 2 bases, J shed 4 bases, and the junction held 9 bases outside the gene matches. The CDR3 sequence is 16 residues long. This CDR3 reads CASSEGRGRAPYEQYF. Here the CDR3 DNA reads TGCGCCAGCAGTGAGGGACGCGGGAGGGCTCCTTACGAGCAGTACTTC.

The chain recombines TRBV6-4 with TRBJ1-1, with D maybe TRBD1 (6 bases). CDR1 MRHNA and CDR2 SNTAGT come from the germline V gene. V lost 4 bases and J lost 1, with 13 bases in between. The CDR3 has 15 residues. DNA of the CDR3: TGTGCCAGCAGTGGGCAGGGGACGGGGAACACTGAAGCTTTCTTT. Amino acid sequence: CASSGQGTGNTEAFF.

The CDR3, as DNA: TGTGCCAGCAGCCAAGGGGAAGACAGGGCCACTGAAGCTTTCTTT. It encodes CASSQGEDRATEAFF. J is TRBJ1-1 and V is TRBV3-1 (or the pseudogene TRBV3-2); the match to TRBD1 covers 7 bases. Losses at the gene ends were 1 base for V and 4 bases for J; bases not matched to a gene: 6. In germline, CDR1 is LGHDT, CDR2 YNNKEL (reference sequence). The CDR3 length is 15 residues.

This clone was picked up one time. The chain is built from TRBV28 and TRBJ1-5; TRBD1 aligns across 8 bases. V shed 7 bases and J 1 base; nucleotides not matched to a gene: 6. The CDR3 length is 15 residues. In germline, CDR1 is MDHEN, CDR2 SYDVKM. The CDR3 coding sequence is TGTGCCAGCATGACAGGGGAAGGGAGCAATCAGCCCCAGCATTTT. Protein: CASMTGEGSNQPQHF.

This clone was detected only once. This chain connects TRBV24-1 to TRBJ2-1, with TRBD2 matching over 9 bases. The CDR3 has 18 residues. Trimming cost V 3 bases and J 0 bases; bases outside gene matches: 8. Germline V gives CDR1 KGHDR, CDR2 SFDVKD. CDR3 region: CATSDLSGSPSSYNEQFF. DNA for the CDR3: TGTGCCACCAGTGATCTTAGCGGGAGTCCTAGCTCCTACAATGAGCAGTTCTTC.

The chain carries TRBV2 and TRBJ1-2; 7 nucleotides align to TRBD1. Germline lookup yields CDR1 SNHLY and CDR2 FYNNEI. The V segment lost 7 bases and the J segment 8 bases; nucleotides outside the gene matches: 13. The CDR3 is 14 residues long. The CDR3 region is CASKDRLLSGGYTF. In DNA, the CDR3 is TGTGCCAGCAAGGACAGGCTACTGAGCGGCGGCTACACCTTC. Combining the CDR3 with reference TRBV2 and TRBJ1-2 gives the whole variable domain EPEVTQTPSHQVTQMGQEVILRCVPISNHLYFYWYRQILGQKVEFLVSFYNNEISEKSEIFDDQFSVERPDGSNFTLKIRSTKLEDSAMYFCASKDRLLSGGYTFGSGTRLTVV.

The chain couples TRBV6-5 to TRBJ1-1; unclear D gene. Trimming stripped 7 bases from V and 4 bases from J, with 10 bases between. Germline CDR1 and CDR2: MNHEY and SVGAGI. CDR3 length: 12 residues. CDR3: CASNRVGTEAFF. The CDR3 coding sequence is TGTGCCAGCAATCGGGTCGGCACTGAAGCTTTCTTT.

The chain recombines TRBV5-1 with TRBJ2-5; 7 nucleotides align to TRBD1. CDR1 SGHRS and CDR2 YFSETQ come from the germline V gene. Trimming cost V 3 bases and J 0 bases; bases outside gene matches: 2. The CDR3 consists of 14 residues. The DNA of the CDR3 is TGCGCCAGCAGCTCGACAGGGTACCAAGAGACCCAGTACTTC. It is translated as CASSSTGYQETQYF.

The chain uses TRBV5-1 and TRBJ2-5; D uncertain. The CDR3 extends over 18 amino acids. Germline V gene data show CDR1 as SGHRS and CDR2 as YFSETQ. The V gene lost 1 base and the J gene lost 1 base, with 20 bases spanning the gap. As DNA, the CDR3 is TGCGCCAGCAGCTTGTGGCAGGTTTCGCTTGCCCTCCAAGAGACCCAGTACTTC. It is translated as CASSLWQVSLALQETQYF.

The chain joins TRBV15 to TRBJ2-1; D uncertain. Trimming removed 0 bases from V and 9 bases from J, with 18 bases in between. CDR3 size: 16 residues. Germline assignment: CDR1 LNHNV and CDR2 YYDKDF (reference sequence). CDR3 region: CATSRDLAVNSPEQFF. The CDR3 region has the DNA TGTGCCACCAGCAGAGATTTGGCAGTAAACAGTCCTGAGCAGTTCTTC.

V is TRBV11-2 and J is TRBJ2-2, with 9 bases that match TRBD1. The CDR3 totals 15 residues. The V segment lost 5 bases and the J segment 4 bases; nucleotides outside the gene matches: 5. The V gene's germline CDR1 is SGHAT and CDR2 FQNNGV. In nucleotides, the CDR3 is TGTGCCAGCAGCAACAGGGGGCGGACCACCGGGGAGCTGTTTTTT. Translation gives CASSNRGRTTGELFF.

The chain links TRBV19 to TRBJ1-2; D call uncertain. The CDR3 consists of 12 residues. Trimming removed 4 bases from V and 2 bases from J, with 5 bases in between. Germline V CDR1 and CDR2: LNHDA, SQIVND (reference sequence). The CDR3 DNA follows: TGTGCCAGTAGTAGTCAGAACTATGGCTACACCTTC. Amino acid sequence: CASSSQNYGYTF.

This clone was found once. The rearrangement joins TRBV11-2 to TRBJ2-2; D might be TRBD2 (5 bases). CDR3 length equals 14 residues. CDR1 SGHAT and CDR2 FQNNGV come from the germline V gene. Trimming took 5 bases from V and 5 from J, leaving 12 bases between them. CDR3 sequence: CASSASLGTGELFF. The CDR3 region has the DNA TGTGCCAGCAGCGCTAGCTTGGGTACCGGGGAGCTGTTTTTT.

The chain employs TRBV2 and TRBJ1-1; D remains ambiguous. Germline loops: CDR1 SNHLY, CDR2 FYNNEI. The V end was cut by 8 bases, the J end by 0 bases, with 10 bases between. The CDR3 length is 13 residues. CDR3 region: CASERVMNTEAFF. The CDR3 DNA is TGTGCCAGCGAGAGGGTGATGAACACTGAAGCTTTCTTT.

This clone showed up just once. This sequence joins TRBV6-1 and TRBJ2-1; 7 nucleotides align to TRBD2. Per the germline V gene, CDR1 is MNHNS and CDR2 is SASEGT. The CDR3 contains 16 residues. The junction had 9 bases not matched to a gene; V was cut back by 4 bases and J by 3 bases. This CDR3 reads CASSGLKRGVYNEQFF. The CDR3 nucleotides read TGTGCCAGCAGTGGCCTAAAACGGGGGGTCTACAATGAGCAGTTCTTC.

This chain joins TRBV5-4 and TRBJ1-1; the match to TRBD1 covers 8 bases. Trimming took 4 bases from V and 0 from J; bases not matched to a gene: 5. Germline assignment: CDR1 SGHNT and CDR2 YYREEE (reference sequence). This CDR3 spans 15 amino acids. CDR3 amino acids: CASSPGQVMNTEAFF. CDR3 nucleotide sequence: TGTGCCAGCAGCCCGGGACAGGTGATGAACACTGAAGCTTTCTTT.